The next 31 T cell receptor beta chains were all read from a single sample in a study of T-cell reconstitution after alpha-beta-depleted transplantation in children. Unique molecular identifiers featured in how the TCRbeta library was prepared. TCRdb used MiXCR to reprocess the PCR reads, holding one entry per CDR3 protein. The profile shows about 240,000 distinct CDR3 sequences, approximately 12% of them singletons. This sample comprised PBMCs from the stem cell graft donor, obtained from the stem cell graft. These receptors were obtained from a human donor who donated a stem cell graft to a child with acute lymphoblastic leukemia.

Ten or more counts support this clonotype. The chain's CDR3 is CASSLSYFSPYEQYF. The CDR3 coding sequence is TGCGCCAGCAGCCTTTCTTACTTCTCCCCCTACGAGCAGTACTTC. The chain recombines TRBV4-3 with TRBJ2-7; D not resolved. Germline loops: CDR1 LGHNA, CDR2 YSLEER. This CDR3 has 15 amino acids. V lost 4 bases, J lost 2 bases, and 15 bases lay in between.

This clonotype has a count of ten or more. The CDR3 coding sequence is TGTGCCAGCAGTTTAGGGGGCTCAGAGACCCAGTACTTC. Translating gives CASSLGGSETQYF. J is TRBJ2-5 and V is TRBV27; possible D gene TRBD1, 6 bases. This CDR3 comprises 13 residues. Trimming removed 2 bases from V and 4 bases from J, with 8 bases in between. Germline lookup yields CDR1 MNHEY and CDR2 SMNVEV (reference sequence).

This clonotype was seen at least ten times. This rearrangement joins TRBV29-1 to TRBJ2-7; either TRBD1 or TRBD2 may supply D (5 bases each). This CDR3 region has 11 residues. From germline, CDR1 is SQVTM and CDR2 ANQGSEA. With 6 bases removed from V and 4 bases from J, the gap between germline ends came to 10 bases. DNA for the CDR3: TGCAGCGTGGGATGGGGGTACGAGCAGTACTTC. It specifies CSVGWGYEQYF.

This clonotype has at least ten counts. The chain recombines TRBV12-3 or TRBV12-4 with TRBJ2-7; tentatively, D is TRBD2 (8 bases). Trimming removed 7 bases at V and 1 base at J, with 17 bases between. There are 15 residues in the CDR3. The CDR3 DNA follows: TGTGCCAGCACCCAGGGGGGCGGGAGGTCCTACGAGCAGTACTTC. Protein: CASTQGGGRSYEQYF.

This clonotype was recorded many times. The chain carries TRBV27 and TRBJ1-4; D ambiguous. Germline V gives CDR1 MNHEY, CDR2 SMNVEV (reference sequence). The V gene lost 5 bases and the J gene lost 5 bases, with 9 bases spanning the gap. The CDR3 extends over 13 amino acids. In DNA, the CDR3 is TGTGCCAGCAGTGTATGGCAAAATGAAAAACTGTTTTTT. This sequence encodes CASSVWQNEKLFF.

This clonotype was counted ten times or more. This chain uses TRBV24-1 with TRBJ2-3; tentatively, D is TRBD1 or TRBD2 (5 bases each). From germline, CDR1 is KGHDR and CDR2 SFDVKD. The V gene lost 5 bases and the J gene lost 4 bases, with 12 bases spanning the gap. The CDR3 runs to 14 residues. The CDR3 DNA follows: TGTGCCACCAGTGCCACTTGGGGGTCAGATACGCAGTATTTT. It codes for CATSATWGSDTQYF.

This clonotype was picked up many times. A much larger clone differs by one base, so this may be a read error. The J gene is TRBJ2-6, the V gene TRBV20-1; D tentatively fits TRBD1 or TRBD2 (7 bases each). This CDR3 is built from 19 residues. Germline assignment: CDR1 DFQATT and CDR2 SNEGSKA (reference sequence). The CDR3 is CSARDLGGRGGSGANGLTF. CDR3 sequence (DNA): TGCAGTGCTAGAGATCTAGGAGGCAGGGGGGGCTCTGGGGCCAACGGCCTGACTTTC.

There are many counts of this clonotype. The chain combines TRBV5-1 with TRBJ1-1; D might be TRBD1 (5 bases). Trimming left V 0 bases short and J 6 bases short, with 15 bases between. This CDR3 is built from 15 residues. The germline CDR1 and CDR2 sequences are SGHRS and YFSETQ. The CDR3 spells CASSLERGIVAEAFF. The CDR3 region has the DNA TGCGCCAGCAGCTTGGAGAGGGGTATCGTCGCTGAAGCTTTCTTT. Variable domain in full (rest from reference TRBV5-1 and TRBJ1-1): KAGVTQTPRYLIKTRGQQVTLSCSPISGHRSVSWYQQTPGQGLQFLFEYFSETQRNKGNFPGRFSGRQFSNSRSEMNVSTLELGDSALYLCASSLERGIVAEAFFGQGTRLTVV.

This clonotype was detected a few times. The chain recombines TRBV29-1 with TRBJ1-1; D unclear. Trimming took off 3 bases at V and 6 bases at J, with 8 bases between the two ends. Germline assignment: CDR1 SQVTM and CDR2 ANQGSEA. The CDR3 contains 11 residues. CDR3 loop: CSVEREAEAFF. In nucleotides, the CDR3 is TGCAGCGTTGAGAGGGAGGCTGAAGCTTTCTTT. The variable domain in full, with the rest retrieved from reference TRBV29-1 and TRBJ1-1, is SAVISQKPSRDICQRGTSLTIQCQVDSQVTMMFWYRQQPGQSLTLIATANQGSEATYESGFVIDKFPISRPNLTFSTLTVSNMSPEDSSIYLCSVEREAEAFFGQGTRLTVV.

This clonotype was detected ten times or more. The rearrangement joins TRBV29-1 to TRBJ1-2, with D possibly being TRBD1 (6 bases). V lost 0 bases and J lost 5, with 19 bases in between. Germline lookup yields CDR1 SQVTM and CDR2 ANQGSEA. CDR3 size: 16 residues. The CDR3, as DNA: TGCAGCGTTGAAGAGGGCGGGGGGCCGACGCCTTATGGCTACACCTTC. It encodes CSVEEGGGPTPYGYTF.

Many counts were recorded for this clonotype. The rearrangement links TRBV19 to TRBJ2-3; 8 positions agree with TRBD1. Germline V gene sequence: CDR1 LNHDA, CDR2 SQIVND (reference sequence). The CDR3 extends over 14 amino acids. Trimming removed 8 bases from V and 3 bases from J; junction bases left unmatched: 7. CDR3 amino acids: CASHTGGRTDTQYF. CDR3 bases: TGTGCCAGTCACACAGGGGGTCGGACAGATACGCAGTATTTT.

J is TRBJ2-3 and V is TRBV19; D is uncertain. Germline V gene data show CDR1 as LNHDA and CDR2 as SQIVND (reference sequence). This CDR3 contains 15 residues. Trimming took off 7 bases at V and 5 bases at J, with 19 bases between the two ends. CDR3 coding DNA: TGTGCCAGTACCGCACGATGGGGTTCGGAAGATACGCAGTATTTT. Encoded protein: CASTARWGSEDTQYF.

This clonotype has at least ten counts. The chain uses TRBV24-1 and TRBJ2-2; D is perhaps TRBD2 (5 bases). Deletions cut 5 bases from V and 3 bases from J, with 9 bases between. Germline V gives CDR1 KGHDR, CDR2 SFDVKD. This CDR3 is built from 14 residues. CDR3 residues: CATSAGSYTGELFF. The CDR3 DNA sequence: TGTGCCACCAGTGCGGGGAGTTACACCGGGGAGCTGTTTTTT.

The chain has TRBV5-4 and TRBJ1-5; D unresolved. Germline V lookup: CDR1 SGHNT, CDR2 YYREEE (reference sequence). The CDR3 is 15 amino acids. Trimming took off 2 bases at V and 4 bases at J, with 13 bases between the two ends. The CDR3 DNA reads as TGTGCCAGCAGCTTCAAGGTGGCTGGTAATCAGCCCCAGCATTTT. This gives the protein CASSFKVAGNQPQHF.

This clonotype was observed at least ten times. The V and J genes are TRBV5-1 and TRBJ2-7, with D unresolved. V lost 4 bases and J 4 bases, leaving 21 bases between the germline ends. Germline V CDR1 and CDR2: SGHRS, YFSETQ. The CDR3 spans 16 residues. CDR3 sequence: CASSLTAGLAKYEQYF. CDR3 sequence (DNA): TGCGCCAGCAGCCTAACCGCAGGTCTCGCGAAGTACGAGCAGTACTTC. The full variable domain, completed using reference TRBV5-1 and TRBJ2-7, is KAGVTQTPRYLIKTRGQQVTLSCSPISGHRSVSWYQQTPGQGLQFLFEYFSETQRNKGNFPGRFSGRQFSNSRSEMNVSTLELGDSALYLCASSLTAGLAKYEQYFGPGTRLTVT.

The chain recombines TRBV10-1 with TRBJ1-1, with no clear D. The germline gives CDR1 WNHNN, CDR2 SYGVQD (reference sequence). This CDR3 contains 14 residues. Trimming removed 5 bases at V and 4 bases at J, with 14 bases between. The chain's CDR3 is CASSQDLRGTEAFF. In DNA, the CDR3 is TGCGCCAGCAGTCAGGACCTCCGTGGCACTGAAGCTTTCTTT.

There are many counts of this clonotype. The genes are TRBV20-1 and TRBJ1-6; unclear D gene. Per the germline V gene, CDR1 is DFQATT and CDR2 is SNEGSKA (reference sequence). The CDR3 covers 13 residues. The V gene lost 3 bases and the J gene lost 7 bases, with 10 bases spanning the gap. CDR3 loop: CSASRRGNSPLHF. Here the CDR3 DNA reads TGCAGTGCTAGTCGGCGCGGCAATTCACCCCTCCACTTT.

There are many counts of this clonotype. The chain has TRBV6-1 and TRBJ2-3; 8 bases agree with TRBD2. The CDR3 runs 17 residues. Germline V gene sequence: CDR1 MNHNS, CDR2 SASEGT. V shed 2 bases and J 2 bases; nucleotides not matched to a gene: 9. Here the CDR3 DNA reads TGTGCCAGCAGTGAACGCAGCGGGGGCACGATCACAGATACGCAGTATTTT. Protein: CASSERSGGTITDTQYF.

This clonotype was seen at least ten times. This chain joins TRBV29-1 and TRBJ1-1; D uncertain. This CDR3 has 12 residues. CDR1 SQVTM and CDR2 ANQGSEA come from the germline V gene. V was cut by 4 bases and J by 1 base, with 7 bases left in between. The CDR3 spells CSVVVSNTEAFF. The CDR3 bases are TGCAGCGTTGTTGTGTCGAACACTGAAGCTTTCTTT.

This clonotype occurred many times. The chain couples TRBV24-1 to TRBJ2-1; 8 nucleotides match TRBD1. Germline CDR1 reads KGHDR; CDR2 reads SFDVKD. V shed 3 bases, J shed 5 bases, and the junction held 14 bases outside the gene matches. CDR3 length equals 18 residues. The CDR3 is CATSDTTIPGTGNNEQFF. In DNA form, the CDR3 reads TGTGCCACCAGTGATACGACCATTCCCGGGACAGGTAACAATGAGCAGTTCTTC.

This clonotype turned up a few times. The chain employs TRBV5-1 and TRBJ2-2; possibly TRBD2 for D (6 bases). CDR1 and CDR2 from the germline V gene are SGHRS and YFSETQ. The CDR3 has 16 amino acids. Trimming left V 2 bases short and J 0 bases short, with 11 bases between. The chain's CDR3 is CASSFSTGANTGELFF. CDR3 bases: TGCGCCAGCAGCTTTTCTACGGGGGCGAACACCGGGGAGCTGTTTTTT.

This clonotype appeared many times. Here the CDR3 DNA reads TGCAGTGCTAGAGACGGGAACGGCTTATACGAGCAGTACTTC. Its protein product is CSARDGNGLYEQYF. The rearrangement uses TRBV20-1 and TRBJ2-7, with D possibly being TRBD2 (5 bases). V lost 0 bases and J 4 bases, leaving 13 bases between the germline ends. From germline, CDR1 is DFQATT and CDR2 SNEGSKA (reference sequence). CDR3 length: 14 amino acids.

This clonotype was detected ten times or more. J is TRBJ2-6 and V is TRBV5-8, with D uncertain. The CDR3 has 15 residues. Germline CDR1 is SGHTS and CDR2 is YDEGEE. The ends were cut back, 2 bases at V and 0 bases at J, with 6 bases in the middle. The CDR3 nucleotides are TGTGCCAGCAGCTTAGCGCGCTCTGGGGCCAACGTCCTGACTTTC. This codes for CASSLARSGANVLTF.

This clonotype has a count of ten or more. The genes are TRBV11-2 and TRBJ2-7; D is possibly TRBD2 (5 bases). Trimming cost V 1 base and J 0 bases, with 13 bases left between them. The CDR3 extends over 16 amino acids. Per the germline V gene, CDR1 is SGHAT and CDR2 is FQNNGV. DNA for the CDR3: TGTGCCAGCAGCTTAGCAGTCGGACTGTCCTCCTACGAGCAGTACTTC. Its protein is CASSLAVGLSSYEQYF.

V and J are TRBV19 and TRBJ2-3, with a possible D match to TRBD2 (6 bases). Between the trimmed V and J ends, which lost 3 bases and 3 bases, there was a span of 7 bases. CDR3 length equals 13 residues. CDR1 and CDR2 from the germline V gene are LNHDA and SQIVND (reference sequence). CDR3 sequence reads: CASSMGGTDTQYF. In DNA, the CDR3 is TGTGCCAGTAGTATGGGGGGAACAGATACGCAGTATTTT.

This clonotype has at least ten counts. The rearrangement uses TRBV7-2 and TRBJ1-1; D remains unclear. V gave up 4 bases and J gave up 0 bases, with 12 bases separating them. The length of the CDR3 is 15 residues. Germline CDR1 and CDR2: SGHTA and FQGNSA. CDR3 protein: CASSYPGSVNTEAFF. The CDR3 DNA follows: TGTGCCAGCAGCTACCCCGGTTCCGTGAACACTGAAGCTTTCTTT.

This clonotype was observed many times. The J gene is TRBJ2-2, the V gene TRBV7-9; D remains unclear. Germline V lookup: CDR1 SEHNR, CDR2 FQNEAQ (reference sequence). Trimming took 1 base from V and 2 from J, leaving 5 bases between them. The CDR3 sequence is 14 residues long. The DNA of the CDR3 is TGTGCCAGCAGCTTAGAAGGAAACACCGGGGAGCTGTTTTTT. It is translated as CASSLEGNTGELFF.

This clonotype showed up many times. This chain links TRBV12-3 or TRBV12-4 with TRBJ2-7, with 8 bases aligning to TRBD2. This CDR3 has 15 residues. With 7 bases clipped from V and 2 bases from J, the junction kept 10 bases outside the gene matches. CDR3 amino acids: CASTPSGGRTYEQYF. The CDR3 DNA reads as TGTGCCAGCACCCCTTCGGGAGGGCGAACCTACGAGCAGTACTTC.

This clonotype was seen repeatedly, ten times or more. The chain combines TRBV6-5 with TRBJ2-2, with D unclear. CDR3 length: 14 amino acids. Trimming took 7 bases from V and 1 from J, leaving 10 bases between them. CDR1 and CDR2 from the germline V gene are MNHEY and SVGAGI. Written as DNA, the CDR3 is TGTGCCAGCAAGCTGATAGAGAACACCGGGGAGCTGTTTTTT. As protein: CASKLIENTGELFF.

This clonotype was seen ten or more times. CDR3 coding DNA: TGTGCCAGCAGTGAATATAAGGGTCGAGAGACCCAGTACTTC. This encodes CASSEYKGRETQYF. J is TRBJ2-5 and V is TRBV25-1; no clear D. Trimming left V 0 bases short and J 4 bases short, with 9 bases between. The CDR3 is made up of 14 amino acids. Germline assignment: CDR1 MGHDK and CDR2 SYGVNS.

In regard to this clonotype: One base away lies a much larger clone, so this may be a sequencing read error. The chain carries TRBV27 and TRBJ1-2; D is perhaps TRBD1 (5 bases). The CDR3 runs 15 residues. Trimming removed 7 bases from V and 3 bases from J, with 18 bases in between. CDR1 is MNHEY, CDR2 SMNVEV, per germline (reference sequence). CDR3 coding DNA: TGTGCCAGCAAGGGCAGGGCGGCGGGAGACTATGGCTACACCTTC. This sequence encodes CASKGRAAGDYGYTF.